This T cell receptor beta chain was identified in a study of cytomegalovirus exposure and HLA in healthy donors. The PCR contained 60 Vbeta and 13 Jbeta primers. The data were produced by immunoSEQ multiplex PCR, yet TCRdb's version contains in-frame clones alone and is incomplete. The specimen's table records some 62,000 clones. Findings and caveats of the study: In a later analysis, a missense DCLRE1C variant was linked to TCR beta V- and J-gene trimming. Looking again later, the authors saw that most CMV-associated TCR beta chains seemed HLA-restricted. Being productive about 90% or about 30% of the time was typical of most TCR beta V segments in an earlier analysis. Cytomegalovirus status was reportedly diagnosed by the classifier with high specificity and sensitivity.

A remark on this clone: The antigen is unknown. A read error may account for a junction end that differs from germline.

This CDR3 is 14 amino acids long. The germline gives CDR1 SQVTM, CDR2 ANQGSEA. The specimen sequenced was PBMCs. The source of this sequence is a man younger than 45 in good health and CMV-seropositive. V and J are TRBV29-1 and TRBJ2-3; TRBD1 agrees at 7 bases. For the CDR3, the DNA is TGCAGCGGAGGGCCTAGCAGGGGGACAGATAAGCAGTATTTT. Amino acid sequence: CSGGPSRGTDKQYF.